This TCR beta chain was captured by sequencing in a study of blood T cell repertoires in COVID-19. Study information: Collection of acute and convalescent COVID-19 samples took place in the United States, Italy and Spain. PBMCs, B-cell-depleted T cells, or T cells were the source of the cDNA or gDNA that made up the material.

How the authors handled the data: Amplification of reference gene primers provided the estimated nucleated cell counts. TCRdb's table, derived via immunoSEQ multiplex PCR, lists solely in-frame clones and lacks some. V and J calls and clone size come straight from that table; D and trimming were deduced from the DNA. Found here are approximately 88,000 clones, just under 80% of them singletons; the top ten hold 6.3%. The V gene's germline CDR1 is LGHDT and CDR2 YNNKEL (reference sequence). V lost 3 bases, J lost 2 bases, and 4 bases stayed unmatched. The CDR3 runs to 15 residues. The sequencing sample was made of peripheral blood. The chain links TRBV3-1 (or the pseudogene TRBV3-2) to TRBJ2-7, with TRBD2 identical over 10 bases. This clonotype was obtained from a man between 65 and 85 years old with COVID-19, enrolled during active disease. CDR3 nucleotides: TGTGCCAGCAGCCACCCTAGCGGGGGAGCCTACGAGCAGTACTTC. Residues: CASSHPSGGAYEQYF.